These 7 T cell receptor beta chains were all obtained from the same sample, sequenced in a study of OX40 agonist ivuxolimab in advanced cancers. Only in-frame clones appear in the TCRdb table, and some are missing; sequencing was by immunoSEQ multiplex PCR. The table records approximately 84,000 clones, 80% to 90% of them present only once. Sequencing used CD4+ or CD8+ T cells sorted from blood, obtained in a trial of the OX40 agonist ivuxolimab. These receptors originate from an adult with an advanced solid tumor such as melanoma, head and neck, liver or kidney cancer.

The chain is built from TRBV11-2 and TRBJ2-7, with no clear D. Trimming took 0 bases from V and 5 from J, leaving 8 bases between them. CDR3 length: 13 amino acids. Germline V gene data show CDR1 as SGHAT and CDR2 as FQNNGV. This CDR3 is CASSLDRYDEQYF. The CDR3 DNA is TGTGCCAGCAGCTTAGATCGGTACGACGAGCAGTACTTC.

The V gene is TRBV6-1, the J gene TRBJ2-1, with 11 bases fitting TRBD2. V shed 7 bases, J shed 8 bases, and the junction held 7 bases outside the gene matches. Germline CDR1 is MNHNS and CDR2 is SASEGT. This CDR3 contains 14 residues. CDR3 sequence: CASTRLAGIHEQFF. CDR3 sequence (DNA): TGTGCCAGCACGCGACTAGCGGGAATTCATGAGCAGTTCTTC.

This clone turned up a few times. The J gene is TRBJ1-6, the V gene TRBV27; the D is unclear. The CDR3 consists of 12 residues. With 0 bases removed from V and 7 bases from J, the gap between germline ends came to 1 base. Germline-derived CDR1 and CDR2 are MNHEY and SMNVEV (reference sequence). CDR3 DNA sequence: TGTGCCAGCAGTTTATCCAATTCACCCCTCCACTTT. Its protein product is CASSLSNSPLHF.

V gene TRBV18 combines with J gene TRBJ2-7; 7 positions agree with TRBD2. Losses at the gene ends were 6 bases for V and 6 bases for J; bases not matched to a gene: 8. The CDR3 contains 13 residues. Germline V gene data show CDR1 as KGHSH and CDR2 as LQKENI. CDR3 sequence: CASSLGLVGEQYF. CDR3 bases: TGTGCCAGCTCTCTCGGACTAGTAGGCGAGCAGTACTTC.

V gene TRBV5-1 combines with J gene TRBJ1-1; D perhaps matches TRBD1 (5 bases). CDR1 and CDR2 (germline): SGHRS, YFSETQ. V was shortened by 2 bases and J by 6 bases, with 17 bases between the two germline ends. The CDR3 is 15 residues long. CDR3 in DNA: TGCGCCAGCAGCTTATCACCGACAGAGGGGCCTGAAGCTTTCTTT. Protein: CASSLSPTEGPEAFF. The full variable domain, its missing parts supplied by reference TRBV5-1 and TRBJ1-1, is KAGVTQTPRYLIKTRGQQVTLSCSPISGHRSVSWYQQTPGQGLQFLFEYFSETQRNKGNFPGRFSGRQFSNSRSEMNVSTLELGDSALYLCASSLSPTEGPEAFFGQGTRLTVV.

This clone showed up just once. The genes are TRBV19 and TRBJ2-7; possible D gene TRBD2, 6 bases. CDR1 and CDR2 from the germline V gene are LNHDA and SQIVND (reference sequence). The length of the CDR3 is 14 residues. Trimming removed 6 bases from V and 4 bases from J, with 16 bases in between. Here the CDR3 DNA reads TGTGCCAGTAGCCAAGGCGGGGTCGCTTACGAGCAGTACTTC. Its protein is CASSQGGVAYEQYF.

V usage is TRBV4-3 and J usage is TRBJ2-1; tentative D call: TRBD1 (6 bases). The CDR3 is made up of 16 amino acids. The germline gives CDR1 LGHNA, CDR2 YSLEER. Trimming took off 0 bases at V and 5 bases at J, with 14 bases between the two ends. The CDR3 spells CASSQEIQGLNNEQFF. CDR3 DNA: TGCGCCAGCAGCCAAGAAATACAGGGTTTAAACAATGAGCAGTTCTTC.